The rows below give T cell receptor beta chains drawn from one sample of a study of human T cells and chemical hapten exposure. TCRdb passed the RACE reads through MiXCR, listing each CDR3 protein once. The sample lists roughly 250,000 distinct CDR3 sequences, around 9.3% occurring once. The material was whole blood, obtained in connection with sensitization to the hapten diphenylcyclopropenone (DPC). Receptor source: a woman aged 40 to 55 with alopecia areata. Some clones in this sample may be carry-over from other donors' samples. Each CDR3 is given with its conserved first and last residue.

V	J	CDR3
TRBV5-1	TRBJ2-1	CASSFQSDNEQFF
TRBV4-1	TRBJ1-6	CASSQGDYYNSPLHF
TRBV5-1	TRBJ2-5	CASSLAVLQGAETQYF
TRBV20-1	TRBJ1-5	CSASAGQGGQPQHF
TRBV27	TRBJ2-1	CASSLADSSYNEQFF
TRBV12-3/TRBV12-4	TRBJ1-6	CTSSFLGGRSPLHF
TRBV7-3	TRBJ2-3	CASSLLGGRTDTQYF
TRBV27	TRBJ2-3	CASSVTGTGGADTQYF
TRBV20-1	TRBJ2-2	CSARLAGADGELFF
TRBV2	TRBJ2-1	CASRDTFPGDEQFF
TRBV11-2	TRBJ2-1	CASSLDRVYEQFF
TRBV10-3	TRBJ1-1	CAISERTGDPAEAFF
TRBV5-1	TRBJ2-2	CASSMETGPFGELFF
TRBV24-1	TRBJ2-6	CATSDPPGRGANVLTF
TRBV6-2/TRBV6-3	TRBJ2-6	CASSSFGRAGQGSGANVLTF
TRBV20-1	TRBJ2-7	CSLYSGLAGSYEQYF
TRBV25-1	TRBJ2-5	CASSVQGGETQYF
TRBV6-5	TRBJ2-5	CASSYGRQETQYF
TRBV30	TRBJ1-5	CAWSGLGQPQHF
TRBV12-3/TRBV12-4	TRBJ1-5	CASSLMGIGSNQPQHF
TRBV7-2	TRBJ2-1	CASSLVRGGNEQFF
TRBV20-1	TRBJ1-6	CSARHSDYNSPLHF
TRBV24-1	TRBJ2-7	CATSDSGTPYEQYF
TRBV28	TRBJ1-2	CASSSGQGSAYGYTF
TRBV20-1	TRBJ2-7	CSARSSLAGGREQYF
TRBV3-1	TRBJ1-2	CASSQGDRGLYGYTF
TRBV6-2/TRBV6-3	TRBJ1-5	CASSYSRARGHNQPQHF
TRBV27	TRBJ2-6	CASKESGQSSGANVLTF
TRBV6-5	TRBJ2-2	CASSYFLAGSHGELFF
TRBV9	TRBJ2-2	CASSAQPGPTGELFF
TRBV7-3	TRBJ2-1	CASSPGTSGAEQFF